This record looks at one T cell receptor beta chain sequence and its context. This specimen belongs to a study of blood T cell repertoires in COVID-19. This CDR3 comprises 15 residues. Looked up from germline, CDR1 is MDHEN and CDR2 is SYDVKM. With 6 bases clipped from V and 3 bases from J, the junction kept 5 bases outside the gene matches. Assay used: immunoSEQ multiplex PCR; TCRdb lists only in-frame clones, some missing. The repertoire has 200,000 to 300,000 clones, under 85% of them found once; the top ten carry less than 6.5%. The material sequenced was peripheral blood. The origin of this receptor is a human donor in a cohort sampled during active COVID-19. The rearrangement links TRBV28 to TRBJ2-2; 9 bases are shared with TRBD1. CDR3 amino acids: CASRLRTGDTGELFF. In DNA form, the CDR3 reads TGTGCCAGCAGATTAAGGACAGGGGACACCGGGGAGCTGTTTTTT.